This TCR beta chain was captured by sequencing in a study of graft-versus-host responses after intestinal transplantation. On the study more broadly: Among the recipients, transplants were multivisceral, liver-intestinal, or isolated intestinal. The recipients all started with anti-thymocyte globulin induction and then took tacrolimus and steroids for 3 to 4 years. Study-wide results and caveats: Early post-transplant declines in HvG were associated with peak levels of circulating GvH clones. GvH clones detected in recipient marrow included some appearing first in ileum or blood.

To release intraepithelial and lamina propria lymphocytes, the graft tissue was processed. Sequenced by immunoSEQ multiplex PCR; TCRdb stores in-frame clones only, minus some. Among about 3,900 clones, 70% to 90% were seen once, and the ten largest hold around 4.9%. Concerning this clone: Its antigen is as yet unknown. One end of the junction is discordant with germline, which a read error may explain.

Sequencing used ileum tissue, obtained 650 to 680 days after intestinal transplant. The TCR was taken from a human patient who received an intestinal transplant, so some T cells may come from the graft donor.

CDR3 loop: CAISDGIPIPAVGIF. The CDR3 DNA follows: TGTGCCATCAGTGATGGGATTCCGATACCCGCGGTGGGTATCTTT. The V gene is TRBV10-3, the J gene TRBJ1-1; the D is unclear. Germline assignment: CDR1 ENHRY and CDR2 SYGVKD. This CDR3 has 15 amino acids.